This entry concerns a single T cell receptor beta chain. This clone was counted a single time. The specificity of this receptor is unknown. The sample holds no much larger clone one base away, and base qualities are not on file. These data come from a study of cytomegalovirus exposure and HLA in healthy donors (TCRdb year 2017). Some background on the complete study: An earlier analysis of some 600 of the donors reported under 300 Gb of sequence data and some 110 million unique TCR beta sequences obtained from roughly 170 million T cells. An early release that covered about 600 HLA-typed donors contained about 300 gigabases of sequencing data and around 80 million unique TCR sequences. Among the 398 genotyped donors, roughly 80% belonged to the genetic ancestry cluster associated with self-reported Caucasian donors. The study was designed to test whether signatures of past pathogen exposure could be identified by cataloging public T cell receptors. The study profiled the T cell repertoires of 500 to 800 subjects by immunosequencing and related them to cytomegalovirus serostatus. A separate validation cohort of roughly 120 different subjects was used in addition to the 666-subject first cohort. To predict cytomegalovirus infection status, the study combined high-throughput TCR immunosequencing, statistical association of individual TCRs with disease status, and machine learning. To study patterns of TCR occurrence, a later analysis re-analyzed previously published TCR beta repertoires from 650 to 750 donors and added high-resolution HLA genotyping. In the later analysis, no new phenotypic data were used to find candidate immune exposures; instead, reliance was placed on TCR beta sequences and their occurrence across donors. An earlier analysis of 587 of the donors applied high-throughput TCR beta sequencing to assess whether each TCR beta V gene segment acted as functional or pseudogenic. Donor age, sex, ethnicity and CMV serostatus were compiled alongside the repertoire data. In a later genetic analysis, genome-wide SNP genotypes for about 55% of the roughly 700 donors were used, and that subset was treated as a discovery cohort. All discovery cohort repertoires had been generated on a single sequencing platform. HLA typing included class I and class II loci at four-digit resolution. Typing coverage varied by locus: roughly 620-640 donors for A, B, C, DRB1 and DQB1; under 550 for DQA1; about 570 for DPA1; 450 to 480 for DPB1. Roughly five DR-DQ haplotypes were treated as single units for association and clustering because of strong linkage in the cohort. Among around 400 genotyped donors of the cohort, an average of approximately 240,000 unique TCR beta nucleotide sequences were sequenced per donor, roughly 20% of them non-productive.

The library was obtained by the immunoSEQ multiplex PCR assay. The multiplex PCR relied on a mix of 60 forward primers for TCR Vbeta segments and 13 reverse primers for TCR Jbeta segments. The CDR3 region of rearranged TCR beta genes was amplified from genomic DNA by a multiplex PCR assay. The amplified TCR beta libraries were sequenced on the Illumina HiSeq System as 87-base-pair reads. In the source study's methods: In a later analysis, tens of millions of unique TCR beta chains were counted across the 500 to 850 repertoires, and roughly 10 million of these chains were shared by at least two donors. To remove PCR and sequencing errors, raw reads were error-corrected and collapsed into unique sequences using a nearest-neighbor algorithm that merged closely related sequences. Alignment of CDR3 sequences to IMGT reference sequences was used to assign V, D and J gene segments. For a sequence to be retained, a match of at least six nucleotides to both a V gene segment and a J gene segment was required. A rearrangement was called productive if the CDR3 had no stop codons and remained in frame with V and J, and every other rearrangement was called non-productive. Following IMGT convention, CDR3 was defined as the stretch from the second conserved V-encoded cysteine to the conserved J-encoded phenylalanine. In an earlier analysis of 550 to 650 of the donors, sequences lacking an unambiguous match to a single V gene segment were excluded. An earlier analysis of about 590 of the donors classified V segments as functional when productive rearrangements were above 56.7% and as segregating when the standard deviation between donors was above 5%. A statistical classification framework was built for diagnosing cytomegalovirus status from the catalog of TCR beta chain sequences. A later analysis assigned V and J genes by comparing TCR nucleotide sequences with IMGT/GENE-DB human TR gene sequences. The TCRdist pipeline was used in a later analysis to assign CDR3 sequences and most-parsimonious VDJ recombination scenarios. In a later analysis, each TCR beta chain was defined by its CDR3 amino acid sequence together with its V-gene family, and reads without a unique V-gene family were excluded. A later analysis removed several hundred highly shared, low-generation-probability nucleotide sequences to deal with suspected cross-contamination and a sequencing artifact. A later analysis calculated a clonal expansion index for each public chain from normalized within-repertoire ranks of inferred template counts. Generation probabilities in a later analysis came from a VDJ recombination model fitted to out-of-frame rearrangements, and those results were checked against IGoR. Hypergeometric tests were used in a later analysis to score TCR-TCR, TCR-HLA and TCR-CMV co-occurrence, with a repertoire-size bias correction applied to the TCR pairs. False discovery rates were estimated in a later analysis by permuting HLA or CMV assignments 20 times. In a later analysis, co-occurring TCRs were grouped with DBSCAN, and TCRdist sequence similarity was added when clustering was performed within HLA-allele-positive subsets. Co-occurrence clustering excluded repertoires with fewer than 30,000 or more than 120,000 public chains, plus five with anomalous nucleotide sharing. TCRdb holds this immuneACCESS table with in-frame rearrangements only. Some clones are missing; in checked studies, unresolved V genes explain under half, and the rest has no known cause. V and J calls and clone size come straight from that table; D and trimming were deduced from the DNA. This sample is represented by a few hundred thousand clones; around 83% of them were singletons. About a tenth of the sample lies in the top ten.

In total, more than 500 healthy bone marrow donors made up the cohort. Cohort members were all nominally healthy when sampled, although unrecorded immune exposures were likely present. The donor tested CMV seropositive and was one of the 289 seropositive cohort members. A peripheral blood sample was collected from each donor, and TCR beta sequencing was performed on peripheral blood mononuclear cells. Genomic DNA was extracted from the blood cell samples with the Qiagen DNeasy Blood Extraction Kit. From its cysteine to its phenylalanine, the CDR3 spans 15 amino acids. Just the 45-base CDR3 DNA is kept, in frame starting at base 1. V is trimmed back by 8 bases and J by 2 bases, and the junction contains 8 bases that no gene match accounts for. Based on the germline V gene (reference sequence), the CDR1 and CDR2 sequences are LNHDA and SQIVND. Overall study results and their limits: Linkage disequilibrium might explain the correlated functional status among segregating V segments, but an unknown experimental factor could not be excluded. Because the 87-base-pair reads could not distinguish some IMGT-functional V segments, including TRBV6-2 and TRBV6-3, those segments were excluded. The presence/absence analyses assumed that sequencing depth was roughly uniform across donors, and that assumption may not be true. A further reported finding was that TCR beta sequences accurately predicted the HLA-A and HLA-B alleles for most subjects in the first cohort. A later genetic analysis associated a missense DCLRE1C variant with V-gene and J-gene trimming of TCR beta chains, and an independent cohort replicated the association. A group of highly shared sequence variants was considered likely to be a technical artifact of the sequencing pipeline. Because counts were too low, seventeen rarely observed V segments, including chromosome 9 orphons, were left out of the earlier analysis of about 620 of the donors. In vitro tests confirmed that a few of the cytomegalovirus-associated TCR beta chains recognize cytomegalovirus antigens. Because HLA typing was unavailable for some donors at each locus, only the typed subset was used in association tests. In a later analysis, several top co-occurrence clusters were reported to appear linked to parvovirus B19, influenza, CMV and Epstein-Barr virus. For the cohort, immune exposure information was limited to CMV serostatus. Compared with equally common non-associated chains, HLA-associated TCR beta chains in a later analysis were more clonally expanded and had lower generation probabilities. Most CMV-associated TCR beta chains appeared to be HLA-restricted in a later analysis, and the HLA associations seemed to be driven largely by CMV exposure. In an earlier analysis of some 550 of the donors, most TCR beta V segments were observed in productive rearrangements about 87% or about 30% of the time, broadly matching IMGT annotations. The authors suggested that the approach could potentially be generalized to other disease states and immunological phenotypes. In a later analysis, the rate of TCR association differed among HLA loci, with DRB1 alleles having the most associated TCRs and HLA-C alleles having the fewest. A later analysis associated around 16,000 TCR beta sequences with specific HLA alleles at a false discovery rate of 0.05. A later genetic analysis reported fewer N-insertions in productive TCRs among donors in an Asian-associated ancestry cluster than the approximately 700-donor mean. A total of 164 TCR beta chains were listed by the study as associated with cytomegalovirus. Across donors, most TCR sequences were observed very rarely, whereas some public TCRs were present in many individuals. When HLA alleles, especially DR and DQ, strongly co-occurred, attributing TCR associations to individual alleles was difficult. The classifier was reported to diagnose cytomegalovirus status with high specificity and sensitivity in both the original cohort and the validation cohort. This cohort had only TCR beta chains sequenced, and the lack of alpha or paired-chain data limited which features could be detected.

Rearrangement joined TRBV19 to TRBJ2-1, with TRBD2 identical over 8 junction bases. This sequence originates from a woman aged 50 to 65 in good health and CMV-seropositive. Source material: PBMCs. The CDR3 reads CASGSSGGTYNEQFF. The DNA sequence is given as TGTGCCAGTGGTTCCAGCGGGGGTACCTACAATGAGCAGTTCTTC.